Following are 9 T cell receptor beta chains from one sample sequenced in a study of T-cell reconstitution after alpha-beta-depleted transplantation in children. Preparing the TCRbeta library involved the use of unique molecular identifiers. MiXCR, applied by TCRdb to the PCR reads, yields one record per CDR3 protein. The sample has hundreds of thousands of distinct CDR3 sequences, 10% to 15% seen once. The sample in question was PBMCs, mostly from graft donor cells, obtained 360 days after TCRalphabeta/CD19-depleted stem cell transplant. The receptor source for this set is a male patient younger than 18 who had a stem cell transplant for acute myeloid leukemia, so the T cells may come from the graft donor.

The rearrangement joins TRBV5-1 to TRBJ2-1; D is undetermined. This CDR3 region has 16 residues. Germline assignment: CDR1 SGHRS and CDR2 YFSETQ. Trimming pared 3 bases from V and 0 bases from J, leaving 13 bases between. The CDR3, as DNA: TGCGCCAGCAGCTGGACGGCGGTGAGCTCCTACAATGAGCAGTTCTTC. This translates into CASSWTAVSSYNEQFF.

The chain recombines TRBV6-1 with TRBJ2-3, with 7 bases aligning to TRBD1. V shed 6 bases and J 4 bases; nucleotides not matched to a gene: 7. CDR1 MNHNS and CDR2 SASEGT come from the germline V gene. The CDR3 has 14 amino acids. The CDR3 protein is CASSPRGRADTQYF. CDR3 in DNA: TGTGCCAGCAGCCCAAGGGGGCGGGCAGATACGCAGTATTTT.

This clonotype showed up many times. Mismatch with germline at one junction end may stem from a read error. The chain combines TRBV7-7 with TRBJ2-1, with D perhaps TRBD2 (5 bases). Germline assignment: CDR1 SSHAT and CDR2 FNYEAQ (reference sequence). The CDR3 consists of 14 residues. CDR3 region: CASSLFGAGSEQFF. The CDR3 DNA sequence: TGTGCTAGCAGCTTATTTGGTGCGGGCTCTGAGCAGTTCTTC.

V gene TRBV5-6 combines with J gene TRBJ1-6; D remains unclear. The CDR3 has 12 amino acids. Germline CDR1 reads SGHDT; CDR2 reads YYEEEE. Trimming shortened V by 0 bases and J by 7 bases, and 2 bases separated the two germline ends. In nucleotides, the CDR3 is TGTGCCAGCAGCTTGGCCAATTCACCCCTCCACTTT. Protein product: CASSLANSPLHF.

The V and J genes are TRBV29-1 and TRBJ2-1; 9 nucleotides line up with TRBD2. V shed 6 bases and J 0 bases; nucleotides not matched to a gene: 12. CDR1 and CDR2 (germline): SQVTM, ANQGSEA. The CDR3 has 17 amino acids. The CDR3 sequence is CSVQTSGGLSSYNEQFF. The CDR3 bases are TGCAGCGTCCAGACTAGCGGAGGCCTGAGCTCCTACAATGAGCAGTTCTTC.

The V call is TRBV12-3 or TRBV12-4, the J call TRBJ2-7; 7 bases are a match to TRBD1. Unmatched junction bases numbered 10, after V lost 6 bases and J lost 2 bases. This CDR3 is 15 amino acids long. CDR3 loop: CASRDTGVAPYEQYF. In DNA form, the CDR3 reads TGTGCCAGCAGGGATACAGGGGTCGCTCCCTACGAGCAGTACTTC.

The sample holds many counts of this clonotype. The chain uses TRBV5-5 and TRBJ2-1; D is unresolved. Germline V lookup: CDR1 SGHKS, CDR2 YYEKEE (reference sequence). There are 15 residues in the CDR3. The V gene lost 3 bases and the J gene lost 0 bases, with 10 bases spanning the gap. CDR3 loop: CASSWSVSSYNEQFF. The CDR3 bases are TGTGCCAGCAGCTGGAGCGTTTCCTCCTACAATGAGCAGTTCTTC.

This clonotype has at least ten counts. The rearrangement uses TRBV20-1 and TRBJ1-1; 7 bases fit TRBD1. The CDR3 is 13 residues long. V was pared by 6 bases and J by 7 bases, with 11 bases of the junction left unmatched. Germline CDR1 DFQATT, CDR2 SNEGSKA (reference sequence). CDR3 residues: CSAPPGQYVEAFF. CDR3 nucleotides: TGCAGTGCCCCCCCGGGACAGTATGTTGAAGCTTTCTTT.

This chain uses TRBV28 with TRBJ2-1; 9 bases line up with TRBD2. CDR1 and CDR2 (germline): MDHEN, SYDVKM. The CDR3 loop spans 17 amino acids. V dropped 2 bases and J dropped 4; count of bases not matched to a gene: 9. This chain's CDR3 is CASSLPPTSGAYNEQFF. DNA of the CDR3: TGTGCCAGCAGTTTACCCCCGACTAGCGGAGCATACAATGAGCAGTTCTTC.